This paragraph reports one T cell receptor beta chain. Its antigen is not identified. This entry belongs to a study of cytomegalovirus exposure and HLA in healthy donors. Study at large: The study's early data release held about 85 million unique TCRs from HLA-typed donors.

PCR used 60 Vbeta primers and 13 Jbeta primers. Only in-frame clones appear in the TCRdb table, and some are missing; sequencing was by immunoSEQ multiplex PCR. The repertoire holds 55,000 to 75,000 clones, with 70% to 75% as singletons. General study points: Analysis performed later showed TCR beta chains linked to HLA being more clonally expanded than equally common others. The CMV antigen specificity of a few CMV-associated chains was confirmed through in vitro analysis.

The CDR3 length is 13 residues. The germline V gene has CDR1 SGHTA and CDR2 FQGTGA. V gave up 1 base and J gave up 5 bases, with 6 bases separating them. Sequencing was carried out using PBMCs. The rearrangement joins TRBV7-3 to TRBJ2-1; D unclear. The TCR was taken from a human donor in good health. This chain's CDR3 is CASSLNSHNEQFF. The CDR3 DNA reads TGTGCCAGCAGCTTAAACAGCCACAATGAGCAGTTCTTC.